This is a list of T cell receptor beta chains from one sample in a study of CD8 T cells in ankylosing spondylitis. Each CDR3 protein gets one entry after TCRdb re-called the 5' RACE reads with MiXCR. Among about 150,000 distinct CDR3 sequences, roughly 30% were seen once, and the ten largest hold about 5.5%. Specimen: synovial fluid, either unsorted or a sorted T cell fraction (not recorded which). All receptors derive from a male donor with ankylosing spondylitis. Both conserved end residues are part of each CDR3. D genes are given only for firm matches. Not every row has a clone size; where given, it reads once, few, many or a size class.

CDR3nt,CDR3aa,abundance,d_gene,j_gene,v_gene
TGCGCCAGCAGCACCTTGGGAGCGGGGTACAATGAGCAGTTCTTC,CASSTLGAGYNEQFF,.,TRBD2,TRBJ2-1,TRBV5-1
TGTGCCAGCCGGACTAGCTTCTACGAGCAGTACTTC,CASRTSFYEQYF,many,TRBD2,TRBJ2-7,TRBV6-2/TRBV6-3
TGTGCCAGCAGGGGCGGGGAGGTAGATAATTCACCCCTCCACTTT,CASRGGEVDNSPLHF,.,.,TRBJ1-6,TRBV12-3/TRBV12-4
TGTGCCAGCAGTGTAGTTGGTAATGAAAAACTGTTTTTT,CASSVVGNEKLFF,few,.,TRBJ1-4,TRBV2
TGTGCCAGCAGTGATGTTGGTGGAGTTTTCGGCTACACCTTC,CASSDVGGVFGYTF,.,.,TRBJ1-2,TRBV2
TGTGCCAGCAGCTTAGAGACGGGCCAGCCCCAGCATTTT,CASSLETGQPQHF,.,.,TRBJ1-5,TRBV7-2
TGTGCCAGCAGCCCGACCGGGTTCGTGTACTACGAGCAGTACTTC,CASSPTGFVYYEQYF,.,.,TRBJ2-7,TRBV9
TGTGCCAGCACCCTGACCGGGACAAGTGGCGGGGAGCTGTTTTTT,CASTLTGTSGGELFF,.,.,TRBJ2-2,TRBV6-1
TGTGCCAGCAGTTTATCCGGCAGCCAAGAGACCCAGTACTTC,CASSLSGSQETQYF,.,.,TRBJ2-5,TRBV12-3/TRBV12-4
TGTGCCATCAGTGAAAGGCGAGCTTCCCCAGATTCCTACGAGCAGTACTTC,CAISERRASPDSYEQYF,.,.,TRBJ2-7,TRBV10-3
TGTGCCAGCAGCTCCGTGGTCGGCGGCTACGAGCAGTACTTC,CASSSVVGGYEQYF,.,.,TRBJ2-7,TRBV5-6
TGTGCCAGCAGCTACAGGCACAATCAGCCCCAGCATTTT,CASSYRHNQPQHF,.,.,TRBJ1-5,TRBV28
TGTGCCAGCAGGAAATTATTGACAGGGGCCATAAATCCCATTTATGGCTACACCTTC,CASRKLLTGAINPIYGYTF,.,TRBD1,TRBJ1-2,TRBV6-1
TGTGCCAGTAGTAGGGGGCAGACCATGAACACTGAAGCTTTCTTT,CASSRGQTMNTEAFF,few,.,TRBJ1-1,TRBV19
TGTGCCAGCAGTTTTTGGGCAGGGCCCTATGGCTACACCTTC,CASSFWAGPYGYTF,few,.,TRBJ1-2,TRBV28
TGTGCCAGCCGCCGGGGCGGGAGGATGAACTACGAGCAGTACTTC,CASRRGGRMNYEQYF,.,TRBD2,TRBJ2-7,TRBV27
TGTGCCAGCAGCCGATCGGAATGGGGGCTCGGGGCTTTCTTT,CASSRSEWGLGAFF,.,.,TRBJ1-1,TRBV3-1
TGCAGTGCTCGAGCGGGGGGGGCATACTACAATGAGCAGTTCTTC,CSARAGGAYYNEQFF,many,TRBD2,TRBJ2-1,TRBV20-1
TGTGCCAGCAGTTTCTCAGACAGGGATAATTCACCCCTCCACTTT,CASSFSDRDNSPLHF,.,TRBD1,TRBJ1-6,TRBV12-3/TRBV12-4
TGTGCCAGCAGCTCCCGGGACAGAGCTCTCTACGAGCAGTACTTC,CASSSRDRALYEQYF,.,TRBD1,TRBJ2-7,TRBV12-3/TRBV12-4
TGTGCCTGGTCCGGCACCCGTGAGCAGTTCTTC,CAWSGTREQFF,.,.,TRBJ2-1,TRBV30
TGCAGTGCTGAAGACAGCGGGGACACTGAAGCTTTCTTT,CSAEDSGDTEAFF,few,.,TRBJ1-1,TRBV20-1
TGTGCCAGCAGTGGGGGCGGCAATCAGCCCCAGCATTTT,CASSGGGNQPQHF,many,.,TRBJ1-5,TRBV12-3/TRBV12-4
TGCAGTGCCCCGATGGGGGGGACCCAGGGCTACGAGCAGTACTTC,CSAPMGGTQGYEQYF,.,TRBD2,TRBJ2-7,TRBV20-1
TGCAGTGCTTCTATAGAAGTTACGCAGTATTTT,CSASIEVTQYF,.,.,TRBJ2-3,TRBV20-1
TGCAGTGCCCTGGACTCAGGGGCTTTGGCCGGGGAGCTGTTTTTT,CSALDSGALAGELFF,few,.,TRBJ2-2,TRBV20-1
TGTGCCAGCAGCCCGAATCTGGTGGAGGGCTACACCTTC,CASSPNLVEGYTF,.,.,TRBJ1-2,TRBV11-2
TGCAGTGCAACGTCCCGGGGGCAAGAGACCCAGTACTTC,CSATSRGQETQYF,.,.,TRBJ2-5,TRBV20-1
TGCAGTGCCAGTGGAGAACCTAAGCCCTACGAGCAGTACTTC,CSASGEPKPYEQYF,many,.,TRBJ2-7,TRBV20-1
TGTGCCAGCAGCCGGGCCTTAGGAGGGGCGGATACCCAGTACTTC,CASSRALGGADTQYF,many,.,TRBJ2-5,TRBV7-6
TGTGCCAGCAGCCTAGGTTGGGGATCCGAAGCTTTCTTT,CASSLGWGSEAFF,.,.,TRBJ1-1,TRBV6-1
TGCGCCAGCAGTCCACGACTAGCGGCGGCAGATACGCAGTATTTT,CASSPRLAAADTQYF,.,TRBD2,TRBJ2-3,TRBV5-1
TGTGCCAGCAGCCTTTTAGGGGGCGGGAGCTACGAGCAGTACTTC,CASSLLGGGSYEQYF,many,.,TRBJ2-7,TRBV3-1
TGTGCCAGCAGCTTAGTGGCTAGCGGGAATTGGGAGACCCAGTACTTC,CASSLVASGNWETQYF,.,TRBD2,TRBJ2-5,TRBV7-2
TGTGCCAGCAAAGCCGGGACAGCTTTCTCTGGGGCCAACGTCCTGACTTTC,CASKAGTAFSGANVLTF,few,TRBD1,TRBJ2-6,TRBV6-1
TGCGCCAGCAAAGACAGGGCGTGGGGAACCGGGGAGCTGTTTTTT,CASKDRAWGTGELFF,.,TRBD1,TRBJ2-2,TRBV5-1
TGTGCCAGCTCACTTGTCTCCAGAAACACTGAAGCTTTCTTT,CASSLVSRNTEAFF,.,.,TRBJ1-1,TRBV18
TGTGCCAGCAGCCCCGGGACAGGGGTTGGCTACACCTTC,CASSPGTGVGYTF,.,TRBD1,TRBJ1-2,TRBV7-2
TGTGCCAGCAGATTGGGCTGGAGCTCCTACGAGCAGTACTTC,CASRLGWSSYEQYF,.,.,TRBJ2-7,TRBV27
TGCGCCAGCAGCACGGGACAGATAAACACTGAAGCTTTCTTT,CASSTGQINTEAFF,.,TRBD1,TRBJ1-1,TRBV5-1
TGCGCCAGCAGCCCGGGACAGCCCTACTCCTACGAGCAGTACTTC,CASSPGQPYSYEQYF,.,TRBD1,TRBJ2-7,TRBV5-1
TGCAGTGCCGGGACTAGCGGGAGGTTAACAGATACGCAGTATTTT,CSAGTSGRLTDTQYF,few,TRBD2,TRBJ2-3,TRBV20-1
TGTGCCAGCAGCTCTCAGGGTATTGGAGATACGCAGTATTTT,CASSSQGIGDTQYF,.,.,TRBJ2-3,TRBV7-2
TGTGCCAGCAGCTTAGCCGGGACAGGGTTTGCAGATACGCAGTATTTT,CASSLAGTGFADTQYF,.,TRBD1,TRBJ2-3,TRBV11-3
TGTGCCAGCAGAGAGGGGAGCTCTGGAAACACCATATATTTT,CASREGSSGNTIYF,.,.,TRBJ1-3,TRBV12-3/TRBV12-4
TGTGCCAGCACGGACGTTAGCAATCAGCCCCAGCATTTT,CASTDVSNQPQHF,.,.,TRBJ1-5,TRBV7-2
TGCGCCAGCAGCTTGGACGGGATTGGGACCGGGGAGCTGTTTTTT,CASSLDGIGTGELFF,few,.,TRBJ2-2,TRBV5-1
TGTGCCTGGAGTCCCGGGACAGTAACCTACGAGCAGTACTTC,CAWSPGTVTYEQYF,many,TRBD1,TRBJ2-7,TRBV30
TGCGCCAGCCGAGTTCCCGGGACAAGGAACACCGGGGAGCTGTTTTTT,CASRVPGTRNTGELFF,many,.,TRBJ2-2,TRBV5-1
TGTGCCAGCAGTCTTGGGGGGGTGGCCGGAGGCGGGGAGCTGTTTTTT,CASSLGGVAGGGELFF,.,TRBD2,TRBJ2-2,TRBV2
TGTGCCAGCAGCTGGAGGGCGGGGATAGATACGCAGTATTTT,CASSWRAGIDTQYF,few,.,TRBJ2-3,TRBV5-5
TGTGCCAGCAGTTTACCACCGGACAACACCGGGGAGCTGTTTTTT,CASSLPPDNTGELFF,few,.,TRBJ2-2,TRBV12-3/TRBV12-4
TGCAGCACAAGACAGGGAGGGGAAAAACTGTTTTTT,CSTRQGGEKLFF,once,TRBD1,TRBJ1-4,TRBV20-1